This T cell receptor (beta chain) is from a study of blood T cell repertoires in COVID-19. Germline loops: CDR1 MDHEN, CDR2 SYDVKM. CDR3 length: 17 residues. With 5 bases removed from V and 3 bases from J, the gap between germline ends came to 17 bases. The cohort comprised adults aged 18 to 89 years residing in approximately 25 US areas. Cohort 3 donors were reported recovered after two negative PCRs, clearance, or symptom resolution. Repertoires were generated with immunoSEQ multiplex PCR, while TCRdb's copy carries only in-frame clones and drops some. The sample has fewer than 300,000 clones; 75% to 95% are singletons.

The TCR originated in a woman in her twenties or thirties who had recovered from COVID-19. The chain uses TRBV28 and TRBJ2-6, with D maybe TRBD1 (5 bases). Sequencing input: PBMCs or T cells enriched from blood (not recorded which). CDR3 residues: CASSPPSPGIGANVLTF. Written as DNA, the CDR3 is TGTGCCAGCAGTCCACCCTCCCCAGGGATTGGGGCCAACGTCCTGACTTTC. Complete variable domain (other parts from reference TRBV28 and TRBJ2-6): DVKVTQSSRYLVKRTGEKVFLECVQDMDHENMFWYRQDPGLGLRLIYFSYDVKMKEKGDIPEGYSVSREKKERFSLILESASTNQTSMYLCASSPPSPGIGANVLTFGAGSRLTVL.